These 25 T cell receptor beta chains were sequenced from one sample in a study of T cell responses to AZD1222 COVID-19 vaccine. Only in-frame clones appear in the TCRdb table, and some are missing; sequencing was by immunoSEQ multiplex PCR. Of about 150,000 clones in the sample, approximately 88% are singletons; the top ten hold approximately 2.3%. The sample here was peripheral blood, taken on day 0 of AZD1222 vaccination. The source is an adult in good health.

The chain couples TRBV6-5 to TRBJ2-7; no firm D call. Trimming removed 2 bases from V and 0 bases from J, with 8 bases in between. The CDR3 has 14 amino acids. Germline-derived CDR1 and CDR2 are MNHEY and SVGAGI. This chain's CDR3 is CASSYGPNSYEQYF. CDR3 bases: TGTGCCAGCAGTTACGGACCGAACTCCTACGAGCAGTACTTC.

V gene TRBV11-3 combines with J gene TRBJ1-3; TRBD1 might be the D (6 bases). The CDR3 consists of 18 residues. CDR1 SGHNT and CDR2 YENEEA come from the germline V gene. The V end was cut by 7 bases, the J end by 0 bases, with 22 bases between. CDR3 coding DNA: TGTGCCAGCACCTTCAGGGGCACTACGGGGAGCTCTGGAAACACCATATATTTT. Its protein product is CASTFRGTTGSSGNTIYF.

V is TRBV27 and J is TRBJ2-7, with D possibly matching TRBD2 (5 bases). CDR3 length equals 17 residues. V dropped 5 bases and J dropped 6 bases, with 26 bases sitting between them. The germline V gene has CDR1 MNHEY and CDR2 SMNVEV (reference sequence). The CDR3 bases are TGTGCCAGCAGTCAACGGAGCACTAGTAGGGTAATCCGCGAGCAGTACTTC. It codes for CASSQRSTSRVIREQYF.

This rearrangement joins TRBV12-5 to TRBJ1-1, with 9 bases lining up with TRBD1. Looked up from germline, CDR1 is LGHNT and CDR2 is FRNRAP. The trim removed 7 bases at V and 5 bases at J, leaving 5 bases unmatched. The CDR3 is made up of 13 amino acids. The CDR3 loop is CASDRGLQTEAFF. The CDR3 region has the DNA TGTGCTAGTGACAGGGGGCTACAGACTGAAGCTTTCTTT.

The chain has TRBV7-3 and TRBJ2-7, with unresolved D. Trimming cost V 0 bases and J 5 bases, with 14 bases left between them. The germline gives CDR1 SGHTA, CDR2 FQGTGA. The CDR3 runs 15 residues. CDR3 in amino acids: CASSLTPVPTHEQYF. CDR3 nucleotide sequence: TGTGCCAGCAGCTTAACTCCCGTCCCGACCCACGAGCAGTACTTC.

This clone was counted a single time. This chain uses TRBV7-6 with TRBJ2-7; 7 bases fit TRBD2. The CDR3 contains 16 residues. Germline loops: CDR1 SGHVS, CDR2 FNYEAQ. The ends lost 0 bases at V and 2 bases at J; junction bases unmatched: 7. CDR3 sequence (DNA): TGTGCCAGCAGCTTAGCCGTGGCGGGAGCCCCCTACGAGCAGTACTTC. It translates to CASSLAVAGAPYEQYF.

This sequence joins TRBV28 and TRBJ2-7; TRBD1 is a possible D gene (6 bases). Germline V gives CDR1 MDHEN, CDR2 SYDVKM. The CDR3 totals 15 residues. Between the trimmed V and J ends, which lost 5 bases and 5 bases, there was a span of 19 bases. The CDR3 nucleotides read TGTGCCAGCAGTCCCGGTGGGGCAGGGGCCCACGAGCAGTACTTC. Amino acids: CASSPGGAGAHEQYF.

In DNA form, the CDR3 reads TGTGCCACCAGCCCGGCTCGACAGGGTAGCAATCAGCCCCAGCATTTT. Translation: CATSPARQGSNQPQHF. The rearrangement joins TRBV15 to TRBJ1-5; 7 nucleotides agree with TRBD1. This CDR3 has 16 amino acids. Germline V gene sequence: CDR1 LNHNV, CDR2 YYDKDF (reference sequence). After removal of 5 bases from V and 0 bases from J, the junction contained 7 bases not matched to a gene.

The chain is built from TRBV6-2 or TRBV6-3 and TRBJ1-1, with 8 bases fitting TRBD1. Germline lookup yields CDR1 MNHEY and CDR2 SVGEGT. The length of the CDR3 is 15 residues. V was clipped by 3 bases and J by 7 bases; unmatched bases: 10. This chain's CDR3 is CASSYARTGSIEAFF. In DNA, the CDR3 is TGTGCCAGCAGTTATGCCAGGACAGGGTCGATTGAAGCTTTCTTT.

The chain couples TRBV11-3 to TRBJ1-1, with 11 positions matching TRBD1. Germline CDR1 SGHNT, CDR2 YENEEA. This CDR3 has 15 amino acids. J gave up 11 bases and V 1 base, and 9 bases lay outside the gene matches. The CDR3 DNA reads as TGTGCCAGCAGCTTAGCCGGGACAGGGGGACGTACGGCTTTCTTT. This gives the protein CASSLAGTGGRTAFF.

The chain couples TRBV27 to TRBJ2-7, with 8 bases matching TRBD2. V lost 6 bases to trimming and J lost 4 bases; unmatched junction nucleotides: 5. From germline, CDR1 is MNHEY and CDR2 SMNVEV (reference sequence). The CDR3 is 13 amino acids. The CDR3 is CASRGAGVYEQYF. CDR3 in DNA: TGTGCCAGCAGGGGAGCGGGAGTGTACGAGCAGTACTTC.

The chain joins TRBV6-2 or TRBV6-3 to TRBJ2-3, with D possibly being TRBD1 or TRBD2 (6 bases each). The CDR3 loop spans 16 amino acids. Trimming shortened V by 4 bases and J by 6 bases, and 20 bases separated the two germline ends. CDR1 and CDR2 from the germline V gene are MNHEY and SVGEGT. The CDR3 DNA reads as TGTGCCAGCAGTTCCAGGGGTCGGGGGAGTGGGGATACGCAGTATTTT. Encoded protein: CASSSRGRGSGDTQYF.

V and J are TRBV5-1 and TRBJ2-3; 16 bases are a match to TRBD2. CDR3 length: 18 amino acids. V dropped 2 bases and J dropped 5; count of bases not matched to a gene: 8. CDR1 is SGHRS, CDR2 YFSETQ, per germline. The CDR3 here is CASSFSGTSGRALDTQYF. For the CDR3, the DNA is TGCGCCAGCAGCTTCTCCGGGACTAGCGGGAGGGCCTTAGATACGCAGTATTTT.

V and J are TRBV27 and TRBJ2-7, with 10 bases aligning to TRBD1. The CDR3 runs to 14 residues. V shed 8 bases and J 5 bases; nucleotides not matched to a gene: 9. CDR1 is MNHEY, CDR2 SMNVEV, per germline (reference sequence). The CDR3 spells CASRRQGARHEQYF. The CDR3 bases are TGTGCCAGCCGACGACAGGGGGCCCGCCACGAGCAGTACTTC.

V is TRBV5-8 and J is TRBJ2-7; D possibly corresponds to TRBD2 (6 bases). V was cut by 0 bases and J by 6 bases, with 10 bases left in between. CDR1 and CDR2 (germline): SGHTS, YDEGEE. The length of the CDR3 is 13 residues. This chain's CDR3 is CASSLGGVGEQYF. The CDR3 DNA follows: TGTGCCAGCAGCTTGGGGGGGGTCGGCGAGCAGTACTTC.

This clone was detected only a few times. The rearrangement uses TRBV7-9 and TRBJ2-3; 14 positions match TRBD2. The CDR3 loop spans 17 amino acids. Germline V CDR1 and CDR2: SEHNR, FQNEAQ (reference sequence). Trimming at V came to 1 base and at J to 4 bases, leaving 4 bases not matched to a gene. CDR3 amino acids: CASSLGLAGGPADTQYF. The CDR3 DNA reads as TGTGCCAGCAGCTTAGGACTAGCGGGAGGGCCGGCAGATACGCAGTATTTT.

In this sample, this clone turned up once. This chain links TRBV7-8 with TRBJ1-1; the D gene is possibly TRBD1 (5 bases). The germline gives CDR1 SGHVS, CDR2 FQNEAQ. V was shortened by 5 bases and J by 0 bases, with 10 bases between the two germline ends. The CDR3 has 14 amino acids. CDR3 in DNA: TGTGCCAGCAGCCCAAGACAGATGAACACTGAAGCTTTCTTT. Encoded protein: CASSPRQMNTEAFF.

The chain carries TRBV19 and TRBJ2-3; unclear D gene. Between the trimmed V and J ends, which lost 3 bases and 0 bases, there was a span of 7 bases. The CDR3 loop spans 14 amino acids. Per the germline V gene, CDR1 is LNHDA and CDR2 is SQIVND (reference sequence). The CDR3 sequence is CASSITSSTDTQYF. DNA for the CDR3: TGTGCCAGTAGTATTACCTCTAGCACAGATACGCAGTATTTT.

The CDR3 protein is CATGVGGFNDYGYTF. The CDR3 DNA reads TGTGCCACCGGCGTAGGGGGGTTTAACGACTATGGCTACACCTTC. The V and J genes are TRBV5-4 and TRBJ1-2; D might be TRBD1 (6 bases). Germline V lookup: CDR1 SGHNT, CDR2 YYREEE (reference sequence). Trimming pared 9 bases from V and 3 bases from J, leaving 21 bases between. The CDR3 is 15 amino acids.

The chain combines TRBV29-1 with TRBJ2-3, with TRBD1 identical over 7 bases. The germline V gene encodes CDR1 SQVTM and CDR2 ANQGSEA. The CDR3 consists of 13 residues. J lost 6 bases, V lost 4 bases, and 7 bases had no gene match. The CDR3 spells CSVGFTQGDTQYF. CDR3 in DNA: TGCAGCGTTGGTTTCACACAGGGGGATACGCAGTATTTT.

This clone showed up just once. The chain links TRBV6-5 to TRBJ2-7; TRBD1 aligns across 10 bases. This CDR3 is 13 amino acids long. The J segment lost 8 bases and the V segment lost 6 bases, leaving 7 bases of the junction unmatched. Germline assignment: CDR1 MNHEY and CDR2 SVGAGI. CDR3 sequence (DNA): TGTGCCAGCAGAACCGGGACAGGGGCCAAGCAGTACTTC. It codes for CASRTGTGAKQYF.

This clone appeared a single time. This chain connects TRBV28 to TRBJ1-1; 7 bases map to TRBD1. Per the germline V gene, CDR1 is MDHEN and CDR2 is SYDVKM. V shed 7 bases, J shed 7 bases, and the junction held 12 bases outside the gene matches. The CDR3 is 14 residues long. The CDR3 coding sequence is TGTGCCAGCAATACGGGACAGACCCTCAATGAAGCTTTCTTT. It yields the protein CASNTGQTLNEAFF.

In its sample, this clone was seen once. The chain combines TRBV21-1 with TRBJ2-3; the D call TRBD2 from the table was never checked on the DNA. TRBV21-1 is recorded as a pseudogene. The CDR3 contains 16 residues. Written as DNA, the CDR3 is TGTGCCAGCAGCGCCCCGGGAGCGGGAGGTTTAGATACGCAGTATTTT. This codes for CASSAPGAGGLDTQYF.

The genes are TRBV19 and TRBJ2-1; D not resolved. CDR1 LNHDA and CDR2 SQIVND come from the germline V gene (reference sequence). V lost 4 bases to trimming and J lost 6 bases, with 7 bases between them. The CDR3 has 12 residues. The CDR3 sequence: CASSRGSNEQFF. In DNA form, the CDR3 reads TGTGCCAGTAGTAGAGGAAGCAATGAGCAGTTCTTC.

This chain joins TRBV25-1 and TRBJ2-1; 7 bases are a match to TRBD2. J gave up 8 bases and V 8 bases, and 9 bases lay outside the gene matches. The CDR3 consists of 13 residues. Germline lookup yields CDR1 MGHDK and CDR2 SYGVNS. The CDR3 reads CASRRRESHEQFF. CDR3 coding DNA: TGTGCCAGCCGGAGGCGGGAGAGTCATGAGCAGTTCTTC.